This T cell receptor beta chain is from a study of cytomegalovirus exposure and HLA in healthy donors. Notes on the study in general: A later examination showed that TCR association rates differed by HLA locus, with DRB1 most and HLA-C fewest.

In germline, CDR1 is SNHLY, CDR2 FYNNEI. This CDR3 comprises 13 residues. Between the trimmed V and J ends, which lost 6 bases and 4 bases, there was a span of 12 bases. Use of 60 Vbeta and 13 Jbeta primers characterized the PCR. Assay used: immunoSEQ multiplex PCR; TCRdb lists only in-frame clones, some missing. The sample records nearly 300,000 clones, just over 85% being singletons. Turning to this clone: Its antigen remains unknown.

This TCR came from a middle-aged man in good health and CMV-seropositive. The chain joins TRBV2 to TRBJ1-1; the D gene is possibly TRBD1 (6 bases). Input material: PBMCs. The CDR3, as DNA: TGTGCCAGCAGGAGGGGGGGCGGCACTGAAGCTTTCTTT. Translating gives CASRRGGGTEAFF.